The 32 T cell receptor beta chains presented below share a single source sample, sequenced in a study of OX40 agonist ivuxolimab in advanced cancers. The table came from immunoSEQ multiplex PCR; TCRdb's copy has only in-frame clones and leaves some out. The data contain about 100,000 clones, approximately 90% of them seen just once; the ten biggest clones take up 0.15% to 0.2%. Sample: CD4+ or CD8+ T cells sorted from blood, taken in a trial of the OX40 agonist ivuxolimab. Receptor source: an adult with an advanced solid tumor such as melanoma, head and neck, liver or kidney cancer.

V is TRBV6-1 and J is TRBJ2-3; the D is unclear. The CDR3 has 15 amino acids. CDR1 and CDR2 from the germline V gene are MNHNS and SASEGT. Trimming removed 6 bases at V and 0 bases at J, with 13 bases between. DNA of the CDR3: TGTGCCAGCAGGATAGATACAGTAAGCACAGATACGCAGTATTTT. Translated, it gives CASRIDTVSTDTQYF.

The chain has TRBV28 and TRBJ2-2; TRBD2 aligns across 10 bases. The CDR3 covers 14 residues. V lost 7 bases and J lost 6; bases outside the gene matches: 5. The germline CDR1 and CDR2 sequences are MDHEN and SYDVKM. As DNA, the CDR3 is TGTGCCAGCACCGGGCTAGCGGGAGCCGGGGAGCTGTTTTTT. It specifies CASTGLAGAGELFF. The full variable domain, in which reference TRBV28 and TRBJ2-2 provide the parts outside the CDR3, is DVKVTQSSRYLVKRTGEKVFLECVQDMDHENMFWYRQDPGLGLRLIYFSYDVKMKEKGDIPEGYSVSREKKERFSLILESASTNQTSMYLCASTGLAGAGELFFGEGSRLTVL.

The V gene is TRBV5-1, the J gene TRBJ2-5; possible D gene TRBD2, 5 bases. Looked up from germline, CDR1 is SGHRS and CDR2 is YFSETQ. V lost 5 bases, J lost 5 bases, and 19 bases lay in between. This CDR3 spans 15 amino acids. The CDR3 DNA reads TGCGCCAGCAGAATGTACGGGATCAAGCGGGAGACCCAGTACTTC. It encodes CASRMYGIKRETQYF.

The chain uses TRBV7-8 and TRBJ2-3; D is undetermined. This CDR3 comprises 14 residues. CDR1 is SGHVS and CDR2 is FQNEAQ in the germline V gene. Between the trimmed V and J ends, which lost 3 bases and 2 bases, there was a span of 9 bases. In DNA, the CDR3 is TGTGCCAGCAGCTTTGGGCCAATCACAGATACGCAGTATTTT. Translating gives CASSFGPITDTQYF.

The genes are TRBV11-2 and TRBJ2-2; 8 positions agree with TRBD2. Trimming cost V 1 base and J 5 bases; bases outside gene matches: 12. The CDR3 length is 18 residues. The V gene's germline CDR1 is SGHAT and CDR2 FQNNGV. The DNA for the CDR3 is TGTGCCAGCAGCTTAGGGCTCGGGACTAGAAAAGGTACCGGGGAGCTGTTTTTT. Translating gives CASSLGLGTRKGTGELFF.

In regard to this clone: Other DNA sequences in this sample translate to the same CDR3. The rearrangement links TRBV5-1 to TRBJ2-7; D perhaps matches TRBD2 (6 bases). Germline assignment: CDR1 SGHRS and CDR2 YFSETQ. The V gene lost 4 bases and the J gene lost 0 bases, with 14 bases spanning the gap. The CDR3 consists of 15 residues. The chain's CDR3 is CASSRGGDRSYEQYF. CDR3 nucleotides: TGCGCCAGCAGCCGGGGCGGGGATCGCTCCTACGAGCAGTACTTC.

This rearrangement joins TRBV2 to TRBJ1-3, with D hard to call. There are 15 residues in the CDR3. CDR1 SNHLY and CDR2 FYNNEI come from the germline V gene. Between the trimmed V and J ends, which lost 7 bases and 4 bases, there was a span of 17 bases. The CDR3 loop is CASKRSESGGNTIYF. CDR3 sequence (DNA): TGTGCCAGCAAGAGGTCCGAATCTGGAGGAAACACCATATATTTT.

The chain links TRBV4-1 to TRBJ2-5, with 7 nucleotides matching TRBD2. This CDR3 has 15 residues. Germline trimming cut 4 bases from V and 2 bases from J; bases unmatched to any gene: 7. From germline, CDR1 is MGHRA and CDR2 YSYEKL. The CDR3 bases are TGCGCCAGCAGCCTCAGTGGGGGGGTTCAAGAGACCCAGTACTTC. Translating it yields CASSLSGGVQETQYF.

The CDR3 loop reads CASSPTHGSPSTDTQYF. In DNA form, the CDR3 reads TGTGCCAGCAGCCCCACCCACGGGAGTCCTAGCACAGATACGCAGTATTTT. The gene calls are TRBV7-3 and TRBJ2-3; tentative D call: TRBD2 (6 bases). The CDR3 totals 17 residues. In germline, CDR1 is SGHTA, CDR2 FQGTGA. The V end was cut by 5 bases, the J end by 0 bases, with 18 bases between.

The chain combines TRBV6-1 with TRBJ1-5; 7 bases agree with TRBD1. The CDR3 loop spans 15 amino acids. Germline loops: CDR1 MNHNS, CDR2 SASEGT. The V and J ends lost 1 base and 6 bases, in that order; junction bases with no gene match: 6. DNA for the CDR3: TGTGCCAGCAGTGAAGTAGGGGGCCGGGGTCAGCCCCAGCATTTT. Translating it yields CASSEVGGRGQPQHF.

The J gene is TRBJ2-2, the V gene TRBV18; D ambiguous. The CDR3 length is 16 residues. Looked up from germline, CDR1 is KGHSH and CDR2 is LQKENI. Deletions cut 1 base from V and 4 bases from J, with 13 bases between. CDR3 region: CASSPLTRSGTGELFF. DNA for the CDR3: TGTGCCAGCTCACCACTTACCCGGTCGGGCACCGGGGAGCTGTTTTTT.

This clone was counted a few times. The chain carries TRBV27 and TRBJ2-7; TRBD1 agrees at 7 bases. Germline lookup yields CDR1 MNHEY and CDR2 SMNVEV (reference sequence). V shed 6 bases, J shed 5 bases, and the junction held 7 bases outside the gene matches. This CDR3 is built from 13 residues. The CDR3 spells CASRGTGEHEQYF. The CDR3 coding sequence is TGTGCCAGCAGGGGTACAGGGGAACACGAGCAGTACTTC.

V gene TRBV6-5 combines with J gene TRBJ2-1; D gene uncertain. The germline V gene has CDR1 MNHEY and CDR2 SVGAGI. This CDR3 is built from 14 residues. The ends were cut back, 2 bases at V and 6 bases at J, with 11 bases in the middle. CDR3 protein: CASSYNRPSNEQFF. The CDR3 coding sequence is TGTGCCAGCAGTTACAATCGGCCTTCCAATGAGCAGTTCTTC.

The V gene is TRBV5-4, the J gene TRBJ2-5; 12 bases are shared with TRBD1. The length of the CDR3 is 16 residues. The V segment lost 4 bases and the J segment 1 base; nucleotides outside the gene matches: 5. Germline loops: CDR1 SGHNT, CDR2 YYREEE (reference sequence). CDR3 nucleotides: TGTGCCAGCAGCCCGGGACAGGGGGCCGCCCAAGAGACCCAGTACTTC. This translates into CASSPGQGAAQETQYF.

The V gene is TRBV19, the J gene TRBJ1-4; D remains ambiguous. The CDR3 contains 16 residues. Germline loops: CDR1 LNHDA, CDR2 SQIVND (reference sequence). Trimming removed 1 base from V and 5 bases from J, with 14 bases in between. As DNA, the CDR3 is TGTGCCAGTAGTATAGTAGGGAGCGGCCGGAATGAAAAACTGTTTTTT. Translating gives CASSIVGSGRNEKLFF.

This clone was recorded once. The CDR3 protein is CASSIQAMNTEAFF. The CDR3 DNA is TGTGCCAGTAGTATACAGGCGATGAACACTGAAGCTTTCTTT. The genes are TRBV19 and TRBJ1-1; D gene unclear. The germline CDR1 and CDR2 sequences are LNHDA and SQIVND (reference sequence). With 2 bases removed from V and 0 bases from J, the gap between germline ends came to 7 bases. This CDR3 has 14 amino acids.

As DNA, the CDR3 is TGTGCCAGCAGCCCCAGGGACAGACGGTCCTACGAGCAGTACTTC. This encodes CASSPRDRRSYEQYF. The chain employs TRBV21-1 and TRBJ2-7; the table names TRBD1, a call not compared with the DNA. TRBV21-1 represents a pseudogene. The CDR3 extends over 15 amino acids.

V is TRBV7-9 and J is TRBJ2-1; D not resolved. The V gene's germline CDR1 is SEHNR and CDR2 FQNEAQ (reference sequence). The CDR3 has 17 residues. V was trimmed by 8 bases and J by 4 bases, leaving 24 bases between them. The CDR3 bases are TGTGCCAGCCGCAGCGCTAAAGGACGCAGAATATACAATGAGCAGTTCTTC. This encodes CASRSAKGRRIYNEQFF. The entire variable domain, with the rest obtained from reference TRBV7-9 and TRBJ2-1, is as follows: DTGVSQNPRHKITKRGQNVTFRCDPISEHNRLYWYRQTLGQGPEFLTYFQNEAQLEKSRLLSDRFSAERPKGSFSTLEIQRTEQGDSAMYLCASRSAKGRRIYNEQFFGPGTRLTVL.

The V call is TRBV6-5, the J call TRBJ1-5; maybe TRBD1 (6 bases). The V end was cut by 6 bases, the J end by 0 bases, with 9 bases between. CDR3 length: 14 amino acids. The germline CDR1 and CDR2 sequences are MNHEY and SVGAGI. As DNA, the CDR3 is TGTGCCAGCAGGGACAGCAATAGCAATCAGCCCCAGCATTTT. Translating it yields CASRDSNSNQPQHF.

V and J are TRBV18 and TRBJ2-1, with a tentative D call TRBD2 (5 bases). CDR1 is KGHSH and CDR2 is LQKENI in the germline V gene. CDR3 length equals 15 residues. The V end lost 2 bases, the J end lost 0 bases, and 8 bases lay between the germline ends. CDR3 amino acids: CASSPTRSSYNEQFF. The CDR3 DNA is TGTGCCAGCTCACCAACTAGGTCCTCCTACAATGAGCAGTTCTTC. Full variable domain (missing parts from reference TRBV18 and TRBJ2-1): NAGVMQNPRHLVRRRGQEARLRCSPMKGHSHVYWYRQLPEEGLKFMVYLQKENIIDESGMPKERFSAEFPKEGPSILRIQQVVRGDSAAYFCASSPTRSSYNEQFFGPGTRLTVL.

The rearrangement links TRBV25-1 to TRBJ2-1, with D perhaps matching TRBD1 (6 bases). The CDR3 is 14 amino acids. Trimming stripped 7 bases from V and 0 bases from J, with 10 bases between. Germline CDR1 and CDR2: MGHDK and SYGVNS. The CDR3 spells CASTRGSSYNEQFF. The CDR3 nucleotides are TGTGCCAGCACAAGGGGGAGCTCCTACAATGAGCAGTTCTTC. The entire variable domain, with the rest obtained from reference TRBV25-1 and TRBJ2-1, is as follows: EADIYQTPRYLVIGTGKKITLECSQTMGHDKMYWYQQDPGMELHLIHYSYGVNSTEKGDLSSESTVSRIRTEHFPLTLESARPSHTSQYLCASTRGSSYNEQFFGPGTRLTVL.

The J gene is TRBJ1-5, the V gene TRBV6-1; D possibly corresponds to TRBD1 (5 bases). Trimming stripped 2 bases from V and 7 bases from J, with 15 bases between. This CDR3 has 15 amino acids. Germline assignment: CDR1 MNHNS and CDR2 SASEGT. CDR3 sequence: CASSESVAGRQPQHF. The CDR3 nucleotides read TGTGCCAGCAGTGAAAGTGTTGCAGGGAGACAGCCCCAGCATTTT.

The CDR3, as DNA: TGTGCCAGCAGCTTAGGTCGGGGGACAGGGGGCTTTCCGAACTATGGCTACACCTTC. Its translation is CASSLGRGTGGFPNYGYTF. The chain links TRBV11-2 to TRBJ1-2; TRBD1 matches at 12 bases. After removal of 1 base from V and 2 bases from J, the junction contained 11 bases not matched to a gene. Germline-derived CDR1 and CDR2 are SGHAT and FQNNGV. The CDR3 extends over 19 amino acids. The full variable domain, with the rest looked up from reference TRBV11-2 and TRBJ1-2, is EAGVAQSPRYKIIEKRQSVAFWCNPISGHATLYWYQQILGQGPKLLIQFQNNGVVDDSQLPKDRFSAERLKGVDSTLKIQPAKLEDSAVYLCASSLGRGTGGFPNYGYTFGSGTRLTVV.

The CDR3 reads CASSDGQETQYF. CDR3 bases: TGTGCCAGCAGTGATGGGCAAGAGACCCAGTACTTC. The rearrangement links TRBV6-1 to TRBJ2-5; D unresolved. Germline loops: CDR1 MNHNS, CDR2 SASEGT. V was clipped by 3 bases and J by 2 bases, with 4 bases between them. The CDR3 totals 12 residues.

The chain uses TRBV9 and TRBJ1-2; 8 positions match TRBD1. Unmatched junction bases numbered 13, after V lost 3 bases and J lost 0 bases. Germline loops: CDR1 SGDLS, CDR2 YYNGEE. This CDR3 is 18 amino acids long. The CDR3 sequence: CASSAIPGQAGSNYGYTF. CDR3 nucleotides: TGTGCCAGCAGCGCTATTCCGGGACAGGCGGGCTCTAACTATGGCTACACCTTC.

J is TRBJ1-1 and V is TRBV10-1; D remains unclear. V was pared by 2 bases and J by 0 bases, with 7 bases between. This CDR3 contains 14 residues. Germline V gene data show CDR1 as WNHNN and CDR2 as SYGVQD (reference sequence). CDR3 residues: CASSEPALNTEAFF. Here the CDR3 DNA reads TGCGCCAGCAGTGAGCCAGCCCTGAACACTGAAGCTTTCTTT.

The V and J genes are TRBV2 and TRBJ1-2; D call uncertain. The V gene lost 11 bases and the J gene lost 0 bases, with 13 bases spanning the gap. The CDR3 sequence is 13 residues long. CDR1 is SNHLY, CDR2 FYNNEI, per germline. The DNA of the CDR3 is TGTGCCGGGAGAGGGAACACTAACTATGGCTACACCTTC. Protein product: CAGRGNTNYGYTF.

This chain connects TRBV7-6 to TRBJ2-3, with 13 bases identical to TRBD2. Germline trimming cut 1 base from V and 6 bases from J; bases unmatched to any gene: 4. The V gene's germline CDR1 is SGHVS and CDR2 FNYEAQ. The CDR3 loop spans 16 amino acids. CDR3 nucleotide sequence: TGTGCCAGCAGCTTAGGGACTAGCGGGGGCGGGGATACGCAGTATTTT. Amino acid sequence: CASSLGTSGGGDTQYF. Using reference TRBV7-6 and TRBJ2-3 for the parts outside the CDR3, the full variable domain is GAGVSQSPRYKVTKRGQDVALRCDPISGHVSLYWYRQALGQGPEFLTYFNYEAQQDKSGLPNDRFSAERPEGSISTLTIQRTEQRDSAMYRCASSLGTSGGGDTQYFGPGTRLTVL.

The rearrangement joins TRBV6-1 to TRBJ1-2; TRBD1 aligns across 8 bases. CDR1 and CDR2 from the germline V gene are MNHNS and SASEGT. V dropped 4 bases and J dropped 5; count of bases not matched to a gene: 0. The length of the CDR3 is 12 residues. CDR3 sequence: CASSGQGYGYTF. Written as DNA, the CDR3 is TGTGCCAGCAGTGGACAGGGGTATGGCTACACCTTC.

The chain employs TRBV9 and TRBJ2-7, with 7 bases matching TRBD1. The CDR3 extends over 15 amino acids. Trimming took 3 bases from V and 3 from J; bases not matched to a gene: 9. Germline V gene sequence: CDR1 SGDLS, CDR2 YYNGEE. CDR3 sequence: CASSEGSQGYYEQYF. The CDR3, as DNA: TGTGCCAGCAGCGAGGGGTCACAGGGGTACTACGAGCAGTACTTC.

This clone was observed a few times. The V call is TRBV29-1, the J call TRBJ2-1; the D gene is possibly TRBD2 (5 bases). Trimming pared 5 bases from V and 0 bases from J, leaving 20 bases between. In germline, CDR1 is SQVTM, CDR2 ANQGSEA. This CDR3 is built from 17 residues. The DNA of the CDR3 is TGCAGCGTTCGCGGGCGTAGACCAAGGAGCTCCTACAATGAGCAGTTCTTC. Translation: CSVRGRRPRSSYNEQFF.

This chain links TRBV30 with TRBJ1-2; 10 bases agree with TRBD1. Germline trimming cut 1 base from V and 6 bases from J; bases unmatched to any gene: 2. Germline CDR1 reads GTSNPN; CDR2 reads SVGIG (reference sequence). CDR3 length: 13 residues. Here the CDR3 reads CAWSGDRGHGYTF. As DNA, the CDR3 is TGTGCCTGGAGTGGGGACAGGGGACATGGCTACACCTTC.